This TCR beta chain derives from a study of blood T cells in healthy people across ages. Of note for this clonotype: Antigen specificity is unknown.

Primed by a sample-barcoded 5' primer and a J-beta primer mix, a second PCR proceeded for 7 to 11 cycles. The authors tagged each cDNA molecule using a template-switch adaptor with 12 random nucleotides. One entry per CDR3 protein, called by TCRdb with MiXCR from the 5' RACE reads. Of about 760,000 distinct CDR3 sequences detected, 25% appear once; the ten largest clones hold just under 9.5%. The CDR3 length is 15 residues. Deletions cut 0 bases from V and 2 bases from J, with 11 bases between. The germline V gene encodes CDR1 SGDLS and CDR2 YYNGEE. Whole-study findings and limits: Samples with more naive T cells showed higher observed beta diversity.

The sample also formed part of further work on T cells of mothers and their children. Per that paper: Samples were obtained from three healthy Caucasian mothers and their six children.

The sequencing input was blood. The source is a boy aged 5-17 years in good health. The gene calls are TRBV9 and TRBJ2-5; maybe TRBD2 (5 bases). The CDR3 DNA reads TGTGCCAGCAGCGTAGAAACGGGGAAACAAGAGACCCAGTACTTC. Translated, it gives CASSVETGKQETQYF.